One and the same sample provided the 5 T cell receptor beta chains below, sequenced in a study of T cell responses to AZD1222 COVID-19 vaccine. Assay: immunoSEQ multiplex PCR; the TCRdb copy retains only in-frame clones and omits some. Of some 75,000 clones in the sample, 88% are singletons; the top ten hold about 11%. The sample here was peripheral blood, taken on day 0 of AZD1222 vaccination. The receptors here all came from an adult in good health.

The CDR3 nucleotides read TGTGCCAGCCTTACCAGAGGTGGTAGCGGGAGGCTTTGTTCCTACGAGCAGTACTTC. Protein product: CASLTRGGSGRLCSYEQYF. This chain links TRBV7-3 with TRBJ2-7; 10 bases agree with TRBD2. CDR1 and CDR2 from the germline V gene are SGHTA and FQGTGA. This CDR3 contains 19 residues. V was clipped by 8 bases and J by 1 base; unmatched bases: 20. Together with reference TRBV7-3 and TRBJ2-7, the CDR3 gives the full variable domain: GAGVSQTPSNKVTEKGKYVELRCDPISGHTALYWYRQSLGQGPEFLIYFQGTGAADDSGLPNDRFFAVRPEGSVSTLKIQRTERGDSAVYLCASLTRGGSGRLCSYEQYFGPGTRLTVT.

The genes are TRBV7-2 and TRBJ1-2; 7 nucleotides agree with TRBD1. CDR3 length equals 16 residues. J was trimmed by 4 bases and V by 5 bases; bases with no gene match: 13. CDR1 SGHTA and CDR2 FQGNSA come from the germline V gene. The DNA of the CDR3 is TGTGCCAGCAGCCGCAACCGGGACAGCTCCTTCTATGGCTACACCTTC. It yields the protein CASSRNRDSSFYGYTF.

The chain is built from TRBV11-3 and TRBJ2-5; D is uncertain. CDR1 is SGHNT, CDR2 YENEEA, per germline. V dropped 0 bases and J dropped 5 bases, with 7 bases sitting between them. The CDR3 contains 13 residues. The DNA of the CDR3 is TGTGCCAGCAGCTTAGAGGAATCGGAGACCCAGTACTTC. Residues: CASSLEESETQYF.

The chain recombines TRBV5-1 with TRBJ2-1; the D is unclear. V shed 0 bases and J shed 7 bases, with 11 bases lying between them. The CDR3 is 14 amino acids. CDR1 and CDR2 from the germline V gene are SGHRS and YFSETQ. CDR3 loop: CASSLDRLGNEQFF. CDR3 nucleotide sequence: TGCGCCAGCAGCTTGGACAGACTTGGAAATGAGCAGTTCTTC.

This rearrangement joins TRBV5-1 to TRBJ1-1; TRBD1 matches at 7 bases. CDR3 length equals 13 residues. After removal of 3 bases from V and 1 base from J, the junction contained 0 bases not matched to a gene. Germline V gene data show CDR1 as SGHRS and CDR2 as YFSETQ. The CDR3 DNA reads TGCGCCAGCAGCTGGGACAGGAACACTGAAGCTTTCTTT. As protein: CASSWDRNTEAFF.